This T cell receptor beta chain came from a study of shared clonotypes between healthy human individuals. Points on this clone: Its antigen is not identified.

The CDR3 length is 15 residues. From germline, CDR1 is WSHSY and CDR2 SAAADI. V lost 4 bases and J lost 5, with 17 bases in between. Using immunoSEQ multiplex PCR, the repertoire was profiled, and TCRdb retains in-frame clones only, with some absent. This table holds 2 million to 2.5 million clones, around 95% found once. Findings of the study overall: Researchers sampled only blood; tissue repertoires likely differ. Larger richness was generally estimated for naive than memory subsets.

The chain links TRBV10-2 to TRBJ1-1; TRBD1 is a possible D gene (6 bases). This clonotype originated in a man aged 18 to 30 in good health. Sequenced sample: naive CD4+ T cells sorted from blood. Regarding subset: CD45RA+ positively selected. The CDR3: CASSAGALRRTEAFF. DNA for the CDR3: TGCGCCAGCAGTGCAGGGGCACTCCGAAGGACTGAAGCTTTCTTT.